This T cell receptor beta chain stems from a study of T cell responses to AZD1222 COVID-19 vaccine. Overall study findings and caveats: Among those given AZD1222, only six or seven were seropositive at baseline. Scientists sampled the repertoires only once the peak T cell response had passed.

Between the trimmed V and J ends, which lost 3 bases and 5 bases, there was a span of 4 bases. The CDR3 extends over 12 amino acids. In germline, CDR1 is SGHNT, CDR2 YENEEA. The table came from immunoSEQ multiplex PCR; TCRdb's copy has only in-frame clones and leaves some out. The data contain tens of thousands of clones, over 75% of them singletons. A remark on this clone: The antigen is undetermined.

This TCR was recovered from an adult in good health. This rearrangement joins TRBV11-3 to TRBJ2-2; D call uncertain. The sample here was peripheral blood, taken on day 0 of AZD1222 vaccination. In DNA, the CDR3 is TGTGCCAGCAGCTTTAGTACCGGGGAGCTGTTTTTT. As protein: CASSFSTGELFF.